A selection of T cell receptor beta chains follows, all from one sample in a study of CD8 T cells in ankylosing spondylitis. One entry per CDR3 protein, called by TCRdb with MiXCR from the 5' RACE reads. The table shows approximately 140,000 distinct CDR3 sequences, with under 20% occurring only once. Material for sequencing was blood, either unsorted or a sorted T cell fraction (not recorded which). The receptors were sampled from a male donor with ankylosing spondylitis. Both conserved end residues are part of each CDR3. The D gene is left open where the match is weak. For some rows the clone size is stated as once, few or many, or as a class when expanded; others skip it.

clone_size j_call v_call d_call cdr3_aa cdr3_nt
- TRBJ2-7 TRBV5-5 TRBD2 CASSLWVSGTPPPYEQYF TGTGCCAGCAGCTTGTGGGTTAGCGGGACTCCTCCGCCCTACGAGCAGTACTTC
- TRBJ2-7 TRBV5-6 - CASSYRAYEQYF TGTGCCAGCAGCTACAGGGCCTACGAGCAGTACTTC
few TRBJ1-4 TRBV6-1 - CASTVLEGREKLFF TGTGCCAGCACCGTCCTGGAGGGCCGCGAAAAACTGTTTTTT
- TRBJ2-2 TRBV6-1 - CASRPNYSNTGELFF TGTGCCAGCAGACCAAACTATTCGAACACCGGGGAGCTGTTTTTT
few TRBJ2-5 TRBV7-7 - CASSLEVGSGRETQYF TGTGCCAGCAGCTTAGAGGTCGGGAGTGGTCGAGAGACCCAGTACTTC
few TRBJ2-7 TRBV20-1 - CSARILPGTYEQYF TGCAGTGCTAGAATTCTCCCGGGCACCTACGAGCAGTACTTC
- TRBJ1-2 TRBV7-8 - CASSVRGTAPHVYGYTF TGTGCCAGCAGTGTGAGGGGGACCGCCCCCCACGTCTATGGCTACACCTTC
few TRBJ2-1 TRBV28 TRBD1 CASSTGGSGGDEQFF TGTGCCAGCAGTACAGGGGGCTCTGGGGGTGATGAGCAGTTCTTC
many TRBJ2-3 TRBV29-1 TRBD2 CSVVQSGTSGPTDTQYF TGCAGCGTTGTCCAGAGTGGGACTAGCGGACCCACAGATACGCAGTATTTT
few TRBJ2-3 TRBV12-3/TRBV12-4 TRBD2 CASRKESGRAEDTQYF TGTGCCAGCAGAAAGGAAAGCGGGAGGGCTGAAGATACGCAGTATTTT
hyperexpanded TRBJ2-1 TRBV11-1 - CASSLLQSYNEQFF TGTGCCAGCAGCTTACTACAGTCCTACAATGAGCAGTTCTTC
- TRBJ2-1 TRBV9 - CASNNGYNEQFF TGTGCCAGCAACAACGGGTACAATGAGCAGTTCTTC
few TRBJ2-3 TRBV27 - CASMSPGSTDTQYF TGTGCCAGCATGTCCCCGGGGAGCACAGATACGCAGTATTTT
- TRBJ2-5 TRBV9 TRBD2 CASNYAGAGETQYF TGTGCCAGCAACTACGCGGGAGCGGGAGAGACCCAGTACTTC
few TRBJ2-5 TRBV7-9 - CASSSAGYQETQYF TGTGCCAGCAGCTCGGCGGGGTACCAAGAGACCCAGTACTTC
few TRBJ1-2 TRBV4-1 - CASSHKPDRTYGYTF TGCGCCAGCAGCCACAAACCCGACAGGACTTATGGCTACACCTTC
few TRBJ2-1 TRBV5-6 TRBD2 CASSLGTSYEQFF TGTGCCAGCAGCCTTGGGACTAGTTATGAGCAGTTCTTC
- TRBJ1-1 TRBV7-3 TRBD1 CASRGQSTEAFF TGTGCCTCCCGGGGACAGAGCACTGAAGCTTTCTTT
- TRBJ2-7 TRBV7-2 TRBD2 CASSSLAGRILYEQYF TGTGCCAGCAGCTCCTTAGCGGGAAGAATTCTTTACGAGCAGTACTTC
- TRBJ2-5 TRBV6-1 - CASTLTRGDYTETQYF TGTGCCAGCACTCTAACCAGGGGAGATTATACAGAGACCCAGTACTTC
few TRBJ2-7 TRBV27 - CASRPAPRAAYEQYF TGTGCCAGCAGACCCGCCCCCAGGGCGGCCTACGAGCAGTACTTC
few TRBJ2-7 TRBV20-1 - CSARASSSYEQYF TGCAGTGCTAGAGCTAGTTCCTCCTACGAGCAGTACTTC
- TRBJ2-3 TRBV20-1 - CSARDLVREDTQYF TGCAGTGCTAGAGATCTAGTCAGGGAAGATACGCAGTATTTT
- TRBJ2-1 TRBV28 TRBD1 CASSSRGRSYNEQFF TGTGCCAGCAGTTCAAGGGGGCGATCCTACAATGAGCAGTTCTTC
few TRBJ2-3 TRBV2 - CASSEDWDRTDTQYF TGTGCCAGCAGTGAAGACTGGGATCGGACAGATACGCAGTATTTT
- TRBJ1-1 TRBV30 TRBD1 CAWSPGQGLTEAFF TGTGCCTGGAGCCCGGGACAGGGGCTCACTGAAGCTTTCTTT
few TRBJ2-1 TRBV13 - CASSLGSLGNEQFF TGTGCCAGCAGCTTAGGCTCCCTCGGCAATGAGCAGTTCTTC
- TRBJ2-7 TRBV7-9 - CASSLGGYPYEQYF TGTGCCAGCAGCTTAGGCGGGTACCCCTACGAGCAGTACTTC
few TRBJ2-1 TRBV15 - CATSREESLASSYNEQFF TGTGCCACCAGCAGAGAGGAGTCACTAGCAAGCTCCTACAATGAGCAGTTCTTC
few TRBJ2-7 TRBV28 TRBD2 CASRSPGRGTSWYEQYF TGTGCCAGCAGATCTCCTGGACGTGGGACTAGCTGGTACGAGCAGTACTTC
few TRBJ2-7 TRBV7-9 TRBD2 CASSFGGDHEQYF TGTGCCAGCAGCTTCGGGGGGGACCACGAGCAGTACTTC
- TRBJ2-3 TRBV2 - CAALSGGPADTQYF TGTGCCGCTTTATCCGGCGGGCCCGCAGATACGCAGTATTTT
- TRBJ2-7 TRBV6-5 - CASSSSSMEGTYEQYF TGTGCCAGCAGTTCCTCTAGCATGGAGGGCACCTACGAGCAGTACTTC
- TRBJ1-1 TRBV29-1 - CSVDRSMNTEAFF TGCAGCGTAGACAGGAGTATGAACACTGAAGCTTTCTTT
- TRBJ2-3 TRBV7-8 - CASSFQGGTDTQYF TGTGCCAGCAGCTTCCAAGGGGGGACAGATACGCAGTATTTT
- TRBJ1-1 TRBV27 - CASSLSAGLAEAFF TGTGCCAGCAGTTTATCGGCAGGGTTAGCTGAAGCTTTCTTT
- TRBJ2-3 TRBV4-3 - CASSQDGTGYTDTQYF TGCGCCAGCAGCCAAGACGGAACAGGCTACACAGATACGCAGTATTTT
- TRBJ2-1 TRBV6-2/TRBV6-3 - CASSYGAADYNEQFF TGTGCCAGCAGTTACGGAGCGGCCGATTACAATGAGCAGTTCTTC
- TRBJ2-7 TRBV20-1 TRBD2 CSARDFDSGRDYEQYF TGCAGTGCTAGAGATTTTGATAGCGGGAGAGACTACGAGCAGTACTTC
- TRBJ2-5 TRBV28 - CASSLPGQQETQYF TGTGCCAGCAGTTTACCCGGACAGCAAGAGACCCAGTACTTC
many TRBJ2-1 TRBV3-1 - CASSPYLLLSSSLFF TGTGCCAGCAGCCCGTACCTTCTCCTTTCTTCATCACTGTTCTTC
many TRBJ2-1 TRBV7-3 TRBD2 CASSLSSSGSNEQFF TGTGCCAGCAGCCTCTCGTCTAGCGGGAGCAATGAGCAGTTCTTC
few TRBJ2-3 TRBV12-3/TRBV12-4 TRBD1 CASSWDRENTDTQYF TGTGCCAGCAGTTGGGACAGGGAAAACACAGATACGCAGTATTTT
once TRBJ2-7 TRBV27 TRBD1 CASSNTGGPYEQYF TGTGCCAGCAGTAATACAGGGGGACCTTACGAGCAGTACTTC
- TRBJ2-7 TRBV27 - CASTGQLGAGGLYEQYF TGTGCCAGCACGGGACAGTTAGGGGCGGGAGGATTATACGAGCAGTACTTC
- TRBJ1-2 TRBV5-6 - CASSFFGASTGPF TGTGCCAGCAGCTTTTTTGGAGCCTCCACAGGCCCCTTC
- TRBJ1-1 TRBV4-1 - CASSLGVRMNTEAFF TGCGCCAGCAGCCTTGGGGTCAGAATGAACACTGAAGCTTTCTTT
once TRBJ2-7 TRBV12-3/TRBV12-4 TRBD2 CASTLSGRMYEQYF TGTGCCAGCACCTTGAGCGGGAGGATGTACGAGCAGTACTTC
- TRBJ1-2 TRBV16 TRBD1 CASVQGLADGYTF TGTGCCAGCGTACAGGGGCTAGCTGATGGCTACACCTTC
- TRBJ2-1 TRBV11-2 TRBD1 CASSLVGQGFDPFYNEQFF TGTGCCAGCAGCTTAGTGGGACAGGGTTTTGATCCCTTTTACAATGAGCAGTTCTTC
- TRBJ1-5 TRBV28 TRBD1 CASTYRGQGSQPQHF TGTGCCAGCACCTACCGAGGACAGGGGAGTCAGCCCCAGCATTTT
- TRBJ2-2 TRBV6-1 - CASTLLGGPGRFTTGELFF TGTGCCAGCACCCTACTGGGGGGACCGGGGAGATTTACCACCGGGGAGCTGTTTTTT
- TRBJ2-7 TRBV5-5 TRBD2 CASSLRGDSYEQYF TGTGCCAGCAGCTTGCGGGGGGACTCCTACGAGCAGTACTTC
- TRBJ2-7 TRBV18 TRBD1 CASSPSDRGPSSYEQYF TGTGCCAGCTCTCCCAGCGACAGGGGGCCGAGCTCCTACGAGCAGTACTTC
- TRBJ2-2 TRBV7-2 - CASEWGDTGELFF TGTGCCAGCGAATGGGGGGACACCGGGGAGCTGTTTTTT
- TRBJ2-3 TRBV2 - CASSVSGISGTDTQYF TGTGCCAGCAGTGTCTCGGGTATATCTGGCACAGATACGCAGTATTTT
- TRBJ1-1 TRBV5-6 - CASSHDKAEAFF TGTGCCAGCAGTCATGACAAGGCTGAAGCTTTCTTT
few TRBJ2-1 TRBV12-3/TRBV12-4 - CASSPFSRGEWGNEQFF TGTGCCAGCAGTCCATTCTCGAGGGGGGAGTGGGGCAATGAGCAGTTCTTC